A selection of T cell receptor beta chains follows, all from one sample in a study of blood T cells in healthy people across ages. From the 5' RACE reads, TCRdb called clonotypes with MiXCR, one entry per CDR3 protein. The sample has approximately 810,000 distinct CDR3 sequences; about 30% are singletons. Source material: blood. These receptors came from an elderly woman in good health. Each CDR3 is given with its conserved first and last residue. A D gene is named only where the DNA matches it firmly. Rows may omit the clone size; those that give it use once, few, many or a size class.

once	-	TRBJ1-5	TRBV2	TGCGCCAGCAGTGTGCCGGGTAGCAATCTGCCCCAGCATTTT	CASSVPGSNLPQHF
few	-	TRBJ1-2	TRBV5-6	TGTGCCAGCAGCTTACGGGACACCAACTATGGCCACACCTTC	CASSLRDTNYGHTF
many	TRBD1	TRBJ1-5	TRBV7-2	TGTGCCAGCAGCCGCGATACAGGGGGAAATCAGCCCCAGCATTTT	CASSRDTGGNQPQHF
-	-	TRBJ1-6	TRBV18	TGTGCCAGCTCGCAGGACGTGTATTCACCCCTCCACTTT	CASSQDVYSPLHF
many	TRBD2	TRBJ2-1	TRBV29-1	TGCAGCGTTGAGGCGGGGGGGCCCCATACCTACAATGAGCAGTTCTTC	CSVEAGGPHTYNEQFF
-	-	TRBJ1-6	TRBV6-4	TGTGCCAGCAGGGTCGGAGGGAATTCACCCCTCCACTTT	CASRVGGNSPLHF
many	TRBD1	TRBJ1-1	TRBV5-1	TGCGCCAGCAGCTCCTCCCGGGACAGGGAGAACACTGAAGCTTTCTTT	CASSSSRDRENTEAFF
many	-	TRBJ1-2	TRBV6-2/TRBV6-3	TGTGCCAGCAGTAAATCCGGGACGGACAATCGCTGGGGCTACACCTTC	CASSKSGTDNRWGYTF
-	TRBD2	TRBJ2-5	TRBV7-2	TGTGCCAGCAGCTTACTAGCGGGGGGGCCGACCCAGTACTTC	CASSLLAGGPTQYF
-	TRBD1	TRBJ2-5	TRBV7-2	TGTGCCAGCAGCTTAGGCAGGGGGAACCAAGAGACCCAGTACTTC	CASSLGRGNQETQYF
few	TRBD1	TRBJ2-1	TRBV27	TGTGCCAGCAGTCCAGGGGGACAGGGTTTAGAGACCCAGTTCTTC	CASSPGGQGLETQFF
many	-	TRBJ2-7	TRBV28	TGTGCCAGCAGTTTGGCGCAGTTCCCGCCCTACGAGCAGTACTTC	CASSLAQFPPYEQYF
many	-	TRBJ1-2	TRBV6-2/TRBV6-3	TGTGCCAGCGCCGACACTAACTATGGCTACACCTTC	CASADTNYGYTF
many	-	TRBJ1-2	TRBV3-1	TGTGCCAGCAGGCAACAGGGATCCGGCGGCTACACCTTC	CASRQQGSGGYTF
many	-	TRBJ2-3	TRBV20-1	TGCAGTGCCGTCCCATACGGGGGCCCAGATACGCAGTATTTT	CSAVPYGGPDTQYF
many	-	TRBJ2-6	TRBV5-1	TGCGCCAGCAGCGGTGGTTATTCTGGGGCCAACGTCCTGACTTTC	CASSGGYSGANVLTF
many	-	TRBJ2-3	TRBV20-1	TGCAGTGCTCCAGGGAGGACAGATACGCAGTATTTT	CSAPGRTDTQYF
once	-	TRBJ2-1	TRBV6-1	TGTGCCAGCAGTGAACGGTCCTCTTATACTCCGGGGGAGCAGTTCTTC	CASSERSSYTPGEQFF
-	-	TRBJ2-1	TRBV9	TGTGCCAGCAGCGTAGATGGTGGACCGAACACCGATGAGCAGGTCTTC	CASSVDGGPNTDEQVF
-	-	TRBJ1-3	TRBV14	TGTGCCAGCAGCCAAGATCGAACAAACACCATATATTTT	CASSQDRTNTIYF
many	-	TRBJ2-7	TRBV10-3	TGTGCCATCAAGCAGAATTCTTACGAGCAGTACTTC	CAIKQNSYEQYF
many	-	TRBJ2-7	TRBV28	TGTGCCAGCACCAACCTCGACGGGACCTACGAGCAGTACTTC	CASTNLDGTYEQYF
-	TRBD2	TRBJ2-3	TRBV10-1	TGCGCCAGCAGTGATCGGGCGGGGGGCTCAGATACGCAGTATTTT	CASSDRAGGSDTQYF
-	TRBD2	TRBJ2-2	TRBV11-2	TGTGCCAGCAGCCGGTTAGCGGGAGGGTTTCACACCGGGGAGCTGTTTTTT	CASSRLAGGFHTGELFF
few	-	TRBJ1-5	TRBV28	TGTGCCAGCAGTTTAATCCACGGTTCCAATCAGCCCCAGCATTTT	CASSLIHGSNQPQHF
many	-	TRBJ2-3	TRBV24-1	TGTGCCACCAGTGCTGGGGGGCGCAGGGCAGATACGCAGTATTTT	CATSAGGRRADTQYF
-	TRBD1	TRBJ1-1	TRBV6-2/TRBV6-3	TGTGCCAGCAGTCTGTCCCTGGGACAGGGTGGGACTGAAGCTTTCTTT	CASSLSLGQGGTEAFF
few	-	TRBJ2-1	TRBV6-2/TRBV6-3	TGTGCCAGCAGTTACTCGCCGCTAGCCCATGAGCAGTTCTTC	CASSYSPLAHEQFF
many	-	TRBJ2-7	TRBV21-1	TGTGCCAGCAGCGTACGGCAGGTTAACTACGAGCAGTACTTC	CASSVRQVNYEQYF
-	-	TRBJ2-2	TRBV12-3/TRBV12-4	TGTGCCAGCCGGTGGACAGAGGTGAACACCGGGGAGCTGTTTTTT	CASRWTEVNTGELFF
-	-	TRBJ1-2	TRBV29-1	TGCAGCGTTGAACAGGGACCTGGCTACACCTTC	CSVEQGPGYTF
many	TRBD1	TRBJ1-5	TRBV15	TGTGCCACCAGCAGAGGTAGAGACAGGGGTGGCAATCAGCCCCAGCATTTT	CATSRGRDRGGNQPQHF
many	-	TRBJ2-6	TRBV4-3	TGCGCCAGCAGCCAGTCCGCGGGGAGTAACTCTGGGGCCAACGTCCTGACTTTC	CASSQSAGSNSGANVLTF
many	TRBD2	TRBJ2-5	TRBV3-1	TGTGCCAGCAGCCAAGATCCACGGACTAGCGGGCCCCTTGCCTTACGAGAACAGTACTTC	CASSQDPRTSGPLALREQYF
-	TRBD2	TRBJ2-5	TRBV5-1	TGCGCCAGCAGCCCGGAGGAGCGGGGTGAGACCCAGTACTTC	CASSPEERGETQYF
many	-	TRBJ2-5	TRBV6-5	TGTGCCAGCAGTTACTCGGGACAAAAAGAGACCCAGTACTTC	CASSYSGQKETQYF
-	-	TRBJ1-4	TRBV20-1	TGCAGTGCTAGAGATCCGGGGGGGGTTCGTGAAAAACTGTTTTTT	CSARDPGGVREKLFF
-	TRBD1	TRBJ1-5	TRBV12-3/TRBV12-4	TGTGCCAGCAGTTCGACAGGGGGGAATCAGCATTTT	CASSSTGGNQHF
few	-	TRBJ2-3	TRBV6-2/TRBV6-3	TGTGCCAGCAGTTACTCGAAAGGGTTGAAGACGCAGTATTTT	CASSYSKGLKTQYF
few	TRBD1	TRBJ2-5	TRBV29-1	TGCAGCGTTGAAGGACAGGGACGAGAGACCCAGTACTTC	CSVEGQGRETQYF
-	TRBD2	TRBJ2-7	TRBV29-1	TGCAGCGCCCAGCGGGAGCCCCTCTACGAGCAGTACTTC	CSAQREPLYEQYF
many	-	TRBJ2-7	TRBV7-2	TGTGCCAGCAGCCCCCGGGTCCACGAGCAGTACTTC	CASSPRVHEQYF
few	TRBD1	TRBJ1-5	TRBV10-2	TGCGCCAGCAGTGAAGGAAGACTTCCGGGACAGGGGTTTTTTAGCAATCAGCCCCAGCATTTT	CASSEGRLPGQGFFSNQPQHF
many	TRBD2	TRBJ2-1	TRBV20-1	TGCAGTGCTATCCCCCCCACTAGCGGGGGATACAATGAGCAGTTCTTC	CSAIPPTSGGYNEQFF
few	-	TRBJ1-5	TRBV5-5	TGTGCCAGCATGGGTCAGGGAGGCGATCAGCCCCAGCATTTT	CASMGQGGDQPQHF
-	-	TRBJ1-5	TRBV7-2	TGTGCCAGCAGCTCCCATCAGGGGCAGAATCGGCCCCAGCATTTT	CASSSHQGQNRPQHF
few	-	TRBJ2-1	TRBV6-2/TRBV6-3	TGTGCCAGCAGTTACCTGGGGTCCTACAATGAGCAGTTCTTC	CASSYLGSYNEQFF
many	-	TRBJ2-5	TRBV6-2/TRBV6-3	TGTGCCAGCGGAAAGGCCCCTGCGAACCAAGAGACCCAGTACTTC	CASGKAPANQETQYF
few	TRBD2	TRBJ2-3	TRBV12-3/TRBV12-4	TGTGCCAGCAGTTTCCCCTGGGGGGTACTAGCGGGGGGGCTGGGGGATACGCAGTATTTT	CASSFPWGVLAGGLGDTQYF
many	-	TRBJ1-5	TRBV20-1	TGCAGTGCTAGACGTCGGGTGGGTCAGCCCCAGCATTTT	CSARRRVGQPQHF
many	TRBD2	TRBJ2-1	TRBV20-1	TGCAGTGCTAGAGGGGGGAGCGGGGGCCACCACAATGAGCAGTTCTTC	CSARGGSGGHHNEQFF
-	TRBD2	TRBJ2-1	TRBV12-3/TRBV12-4	TGTGCCAGCAGTTCCAATCTAGCGGGGGCTACGAGCTCCTACAATGAGCAGTTCTTC	CASSSNLAGATSSYNEQFF